These 4 T cell receptor beta chains were sequenced from one sample in a study of beta chain features in type 1 diabetes. The whole isolated RNA underwent reverse transcription, so sequencing captured expressed TCRB transcripts. Measured with immunoSEQ multiplex PCR; TCRdb has only the in-frame clones, and not every one. The repertoire has 140,000 to 150,000 clones, roughly 48% of them found once; the top ten carry around 0.42%. The sample comprised Tregs from blood. These receptors all come from a man aged 18 to 35 in good health.

The chain is built from TRBV19 and TRBJ2-1; 16 bases agree with TRBD2. The CDR3 runs to 15 residues. Germline CDR1 and CDR2: LNHDA and SQIVND (reference sequence). Unmatched junction bases numbered 8, after V lost 5 bases and J lost 13 bases. CDR3 DNA sequence: TGTGCCAGTAGTCCCGGGACTAGCGGGAGGGCAGACCAGTTCTTC. Its protein is CASSPGTSGRADQFF.

This clone was picked up a small number of times. V is TRBV29-1 and J is TRBJ2-7; D is ambiguous. This CDR3 has 12 residues. CDR1 is SQVTM, CDR2 ANQGSEA, per germline. V was cut by 1 base and J by 2 bases, with 6 bases left in between. Written as DNA, the CDR3 is TGCAGCGTTGAAGCAGACACCTACGAGCAGTACTTC. Protein: CSVEADTYEQYF.

The chain recombines TRBV7-2 with TRBJ1-1; TRBD1 aligns across 8 bases. This CDR3 is 17 amino acids long. The ends lost 0 bases at V and 1 base at J; junction bases unmatched: 7. Per germline, CDR1 SGHTA and CDR2 FQGNSA. CDR3 sequence (DNA): TGTGCCAGCAGCTTAGCTTACAGGGGGTATCGGAACACTGAAGCTTTCTTT. It translates to CASSLAYRGYRNTEAFF.

V gene TRBV5-1 combines with J gene TRBJ2-7; 8 nucleotides align to TRBD1. The V segment lost 4 bases and the J segment 3 bases; nucleotides outside the gene matches: 12. The CDR3 is 16 amino acids. The germline V gene encodes CDR1 SGHRS and CDR2 YFSETQ. The CDR3 spells CASSRGGGQGFYEQYF. CDR3 DNA: TGCGCCAGCAGCCGAGGAGGAGGACAGGGATTCTACGAGCAGTACTTC.